These 30 T cell receptor beta chains came from one sample sequenced in a study of T-cell memory formation after mild COVID-19. TCRdb recomputed calls from the 5' RACE reads with MiXCR, one row per CDR3 protein. The table lists roughly 600,000 distinct CDR3 sequences, more than 15% of them singletons. Sequenced material: PBMCs or a T cell subset sorted from them (not recorded which). Receptors originate from an adult woman who had mild COVID-19 (a few samples of this study predate the infection). Cell type and time point are not known.

This clonotype occurred a few times. The V gene is TRBV7-9, the J gene TRBJ1-3, with D tentatively TRBD1 (6 bases). The germline V gene has CDR1 SEHNR and CDR2 FQNEAQ (reference sequence). This CDR3 has 15 residues. V shed 4 bases and J shed 0 bases, with 10 bases lying between them. CDR3 loop: CASSWDIDSGNTIYF. The CDR3 DNA sequence: TGTGCCAGCAGCTGGGACATCGACTCTGGAAACACCATATATTTT. Full variable domain (missing parts from reference TRBV7-9 and TRBJ1-3): DTGVSQNPRHKITKRGQNVTFRCDPISEHNRLYWYRQTLGQGPEFLTYFQNEAQLEKSRLLSDRFSAERPKGSFSTLEIQRTEQGDSAMYLCASSWDIDSGNTIYFGEGSWLTVV.

This CDR3 reads CASSLGWVGYTEAFF. DNA of the CDR3: TGTGCCAGCAGCCTTGGGTGGGTCGGCTACACTGAAGCTTTCTTT. The gene calls are TRBV5-5 and TRBJ1-1; D is unresolved. The CDR3 contains 15 residues. V lost 4 bases and J lost 3, with 16 bases in between. CDR1 SGHKS and CDR2 YYEKEE come from the germline V gene (reference sequence). The entire variable domain, with the rest obtained from reference TRBV5-5 and TRBJ1-1, is as follows: DAGVTQSPTHLIKTRGQQVTLRCSPISGHKSVSWYQQVLGQGPQFIFQYYEKEERGRGNFPDRFSARQFPNYSSELNVNALLLGDSALYLCASSLGWVGYTEAFFGQGTRLTVV.

This clonotype came up a few times. The rearrangement links TRBV5-1 to TRBJ1-4; possible D gene TRBD1, 6 bases. CDR1 is SGHRS and CDR2 is YFSETQ in the germline V gene. The CDR3 length is 15 residues. V gave up 0 bases and J gave up 11 bases, with 17 bases separating them. The CDR3 reads CASSLAHETGRKLFF. The CDR3 DNA reads TGCGCCAGCAGCTTGGCCCACGAAACAGGGCGGAAACTGTTTTTT.

The rearrangement joins TRBV12-3 or TRBV12-4 to TRBJ1-4; D is ambiguous. The germline V and J ends were trimmed by 6 bases and 0 bases, with 2 bases remaining between them. This CDR3 has 12 amino acids. This CDR3 reads CASRPTNEKLFF. The CDR3 coding sequence is TGTGCCAGCAGACCAACTAATGAAAAACTGTTTTTT.

This clonotype was detected a few times. The J gene is TRBJ2-3, the V gene TRBV5-1; maybe TRBD2 (5 bases). This CDR3 comprises 17 residues. From germline, CDR1 is SGHRS and CDR2 YFSETQ. Trimming stripped 2 bases from V and 0 bases from J, with 16 bases between. This chain's CDR3 is CASSFRLRARSTDTQYF. In DNA form, the CDR3 reads TGCGCCAGCAGCTTTAGGCTGAGGGCAAGAAGCACAGATACGCAGTATTTT.

This clonotype was counted many times. J is TRBJ1-6 and V is TRBV20-1; D is unclear. Trimming left V 3 bases short and J 9 bases short, with 18 bases between. Looked up from germline, CDR1 is DFQATT and CDR2 is SNEGSKA (reference sequence). This CDR3 is 15 amino acids long. CDR3 DNA: TGCAGTGCTAGCCCCAGTGTGGGTTCGGGTTCACCCCTCCACTTT. Residues: CSASPSVGSGSPLHF.

This clonotype has more than one count but fewer than ten. The chain joins TRBV7-9 to TRBJ2-3; D gene uncertain. This CDR3 comprises 16 residues. CDR1 and CDR2 from the germline V gene are SEHNR and FQNEAQ (reference sequence). V dropped 1 base and J dropped 1 base, with 12 bases sitting between them. The CDR3 DNA reads TGTGCCAGCAGCTTAGATCAGTCTCGGGGCACAGATACGCAGTATTTT. It yields the protein CASSLDQSRGTDTQYF.

This chain links TRBV29-1 with TRBJ2-3, with 8 bases that match TRBD2. CDR1 is SQVTM and CDR2 is ANQGSEA in the germline V gene. The CDR3 is made up of 16 amino acids. The J segment lost 1 base and the V segment lost 7 bases, leaving 13 bases of the junction unmatched. The CDR3 spells CSAFAGTSGGTDTQYF. The CDR3 DNA reads as TGCAGCGCATTCGCCGGCACTAGCGGCGGCACAGATACGCAGTATTTT.

This clonotype was detected only a few times. The genes are TRBV29-1 and TRBJ1-2; no firm D call. The CDR3 sequence is 11 residues long. Germline V gene lookup returns CDR1 SQVTM and CDR2 ANQGSEA. The V and J ends lost 7 bases and 4 bases respectively, with 10 bases between them. The CDR3 DNA is TGCAGCGGCCGTGGGAGCTATGGCTACACCTTC. Amino acids: CSGRGSYGYTF.

This clonotype was observed a handful of times. The chain has TRBV5-1 and TRBJ1-1; D unresolved. Trimming took 0 bases from V and 1 from J, leaving 7 bases between them. There are 14 residues in the CDR3. Germline CDR1 SGHRS, CDR2 YFSETQ. This CDR3 is CASSLGPENTEAFF. CDR3 nucleotide sequence: TGCGCCAGCAGCTTGGGACCCGAGAACACTGAAGCTTTCTTT.

This clonotype was detected many times. The rearrangement links TRBV24-1 to TRBJ2-5; either TRBD1 or TRBD2 may fit D (6 bases each). The CDR3 loop spans 15 amino acids. The germline V gene has CDR1 KGHDR and CDR2 SFDVKD. Trimming took off 1 base at V and 7 bases at J, with 15 bases between the two ends. CDR3 DNA sequence: TGTGCCACCAGTGATTTCGAACAGGGAGGAGGGACCCAGTACTTC. Translation gives CATSDFEQGGGTQYF.

The J gene is TRBJ2-3, the V gene TRBV7-9, with 9 bases fitting TRBD1. With V trimmed by 5 bases and J by 6 bases, 9 bases remained unmatched. The CDR3 loop spans 15 amino acids. From germline, CDR1 is SEHNR and CDR2 FQNEAQ (reference sequence). This CDR3 is CASSSRGTGTDTQYF. The CDR3 nucleotides are TGTGCCAGCAGCAGCCGAGGGACAGGGACCGATACGCAGTATTTT. Complete variable domain (other parts from reference TRBV7-9 and TRBJ2-3): DTGVSQNPRHKITKRGQNVTFRCDPISEHNRLYWYRQTLGQGPEFLTYFQNEAQLEKSRLLSDRFSAERPKGSFSTLEIQRTEQGDSAMYLCASSSRGTGTDTQYFGPGTRLTVL.

The V and J genes are TRBV5-1 and TRBJ2-7; unclear D gene. CDR3 length: 14 amino acids. V shed 3 bases and J shed 3 bases, with 13 bases lying between them. CDR1 SGHRS and CDR2 YFSETQ come from the germline V gene. The CDR3 reads CASSSGPSLYEQYF. CDR3 nucleotides: TGCGCCAGCAGCTCCGGACCCTCGCTCTACGAGCAGTACTTC.

This clonotype was seen more than once but under ten times. This chain links TRBV2 with TRBJ2-7; D unresolved. The CDR3 has 15 residues. The germline gives CDR1 SNHLY, CDR2 FYNNEI. V was shortened by 3 bases and J by 0 bases, with 12 bases between the two germline ends. The CDR3 DNA reads as TGTGCCAGCAGTGAGAACAGCCATTACTCCTACGAGCAGTACTTC. Protein: CASSENSHYSYEQYF. The full variable domain, its missing parts supplied by reference TRBV2 and TRBJ2-7, is EPEVTQTPSHQVTQMGQEVILRCVPISNHLYFYWYRQILGQKVEFLVSFYNNEISEKSEIFDDQFSVERPDGSNFTLKIRSTKLEDSAMYFCASSENSHYSYEQYFGPGTRLTVT.

This chain connects TRBV20-1 to TRBJ2-1; 8 nucleotides align to TRBD1. J was trimmed by 7 bases and V by 3 bases; bases with no gene match: 2. There are 12 residues in the CDR3. CDR1 and CDR2 from the germline V gene are DFQATT and SNEGSKA (reference sequence). The CDR3 protein is CSARDRENEQFF. The CDR3 nucleotides read TGCAGTGCTAGGGACAGGGAGAATGAGCAGTTCTTC.

The chain uses TRBV20-1 and TRBJ1-6, with D unresolved. CDR3 length equals 15 residues. Germline loops: CDR1 DFQATT, CDR2 SNEGSKA (reference sequence). Trimming left V 3 bases short and J 0 bases short, with 9 bases between. The CDR3 bases are TGCAGTGCTAGGACGGCCAGCTCCTATAATTCACCCCTCCACTTT. It specifies CSARTASSYNSPLHF.

The chain has TRBV5-1 and TRBJ1-2, with D unclear. This CDR3 has 14 residues. With 4 bases removed from V and 8 bases from J, the gap between germline ends came to 18 bases. Germline V lookup: CDR1 SGHRS, CDR2 YFSETQ. The CDR3 reads CASSPVLAGRGYTF. For the CDR3, the DNA is TGCGCCAGCAGCCCAGTATTGGCAGGCCGGGGCTACACCTTC.

This chain joins TRBV6-6 and TRBJ1-1; D not certain. Trimming left V 6 bases short and J 1 base short, with 18 bases between. The CDR3 length is 16 residues. Germline CDR1 reads MNHNY; CDR2 reads SVGAGI (reference sequence). CDR3 in DNA: TGTGCCAGCAGCCCCTATCAGATACAGTCGAACACTGAAGCTTTCTTT. Amino acid sequence: CASSPYQIQSNTEAFF.

In this sample, this clonotype turned up a few times. This chain joins TRBV7-9 and TRBJ1-4; 8 nucleotides line up with TRBD1. The length of the CDR3 is 17 residues. V was clipped by 5 bases and J by 0 bases; unmatched bases: 8. The germline CDR1 and CDR2 sequences are SEHNR and FQNEAQ (reference sequence). CDR3 nucleotide sequence: TGTGCCAGCAGCGGGGGGGACAGGAGCGCAACTAATGAAAAACTGTTTTTT. Its protein product is CASSGGDRSATNEKLFF.

The CDR3 loop is CASSLAVSEQYF. CDR3 nucleotide sequence: TGTGCCAGCAGCTTGGCCGTCAGCGAGCAGTACTTC. The rearrangement uses TRBV5-6 and TRBJ2-7; unclear D gene. CDR3 length: 12 amino acids. With 0 bases removed from V and 6 bases from J, the gap between germline ends came to 7 bases. Germline lookup yields CDR1 SGHDT and CDR2 YYEEEE. The full variable domain, in which reference TRBV5-6 and TRBJ2-7 provide the parts outside the CDR3, is DAGVTQSPTHLIKTRGQQVTLRCSPKSGHDTVSWYQQALGQGPQFIFQYYEEEERQRGNFPDRFSGHQFPNYSSELNVNALLLGDSALYLCASSLAVSEQYFGPGTRLTVT.

This chain uses TRBV7-9 with TRBJ2-1; perhaps TRBD2 as D (5 bases). V dropped 6 bases and J dropped 8 bases, with 20 bases sitting between them. In germline, CDR1 is SEHNR, CDR2 FQNEAQ (reference sequence). This CDR3 is 15 amino acids long. DNA of the CDR3: TGTGCCAGCAGACCTCGGGAAAATACACCCCATGAGCAGTTCTTC. As protein: CASRPRENTPHEQFF.

This clonotype was seen a handful of times. V and J are TRBV7-2 and TRBJ2-3; possibly TRBD1 or TRBD2 for D (5 bases each). Trimming stripped 4 bases from V and 6 bases from J, with 17 bases between. Germline loops: CDR1 SGHTA, CDR2 FQGNSA. This CDR3 contains 15 residues. The CDR3 DNA sequence: TGTGCCAGCAGCTCCAGCCGGGGTTGGGGGGATACGCAGTATTTT. Translated, it gives CASSSSRGWGDTQYF. Drawing the rest from reference TRBV7-2 and TRBJ2-3, the complete variable domain is GAGVSQSPSNKVTEKGKDVELRCDPISGHTALYWYRQSLGQGLEFLIYFQGNSAPDKSGLPSDRFSAERTGGSVSTLTIQRTQQEDSAVYLCASSSSRGWGDTQYFGPGTRLTVL.

This clonotype occurred a few times. The chain has TRBV3-1 and TRBJ2-7; a possible D gene is TRBD2 (5 bases). The CDR3 spans 15 residues. Germline CDR1 reads LGHDT; CDR2 reads YNNKEL (reference sequence). The V gene lost 4 bases and the J gene lost 0 bases, with 13 bases spanning the gap. The CDR3 spells CASSPLTGSSYEQYF. DNA of the CDR3: TGTGCCAGCAGCCCTCTAACGGGGAGCTCCTACGAGCAGTACTTC.

This clonotype occurred once. The chain recombines TRBV6-5 with TRBJ1-2; D call uncertain. The V gene's germline CDR1 is MNHEY and CDR2 SVGAGI. CDR3 length: 12 residues. V shed 2 bases and J shed 4 bases, with 5 bases lying between them. This chain's CDR3 is CASSYEIYGYTF. The CDR3 coding sequence is TGTGCCAGCAGTTACGAGATCTATGGCTACACCTTC.

There are many counts of this clonotype. The rearrangement links TRBV27 to TRBJ2-7; 7 nucleotides align to TRBD1. The CDR3 loop spans 12 amino acids. The germline CDR1 and CDR2 sequences are MNHEY and SMNVEV (reference sequence). V dropped 4 bases and J dropped 7; count of bases not matched to a gene: 4. The chain's CDR3 is CASSYSTGEQYF. The CDR3 DNA reads as TGTGCCAGCAGTTACTCGACAGGGGAGCAGTACTTC.

This chain links TRBV20-1 with TRBJ2-3; TRBD2 matches at 12 bases. The trim removed 3 bases at V and 3 bases at J, leaving 7 bases unmatched. This CDR3 is built from 16 residues. Germline values: CDR1 DFQATT, CDR2 SNEGSKA (reference sequence). The chain's CDR3 is CSASLTSGRITDTQYF. The DNA of the CDR3 is TGCAGTGCTAGCCTGACTAGCGGGAGAATTACAGATACGCAGTATTTT.

This rearrangement joins TRBV24-1 to TRBJ2-3; D gene uncertain. Germline values: CDR1 KGHDR, CDR2 SFDVKD. This CDR3 is built from 14 residues. The V end was cut by 10 bases, the J end by 3 bases, with 16 bases between. The CDR3 loop is CATTDSFLTDTQYF. The CDR3 DNA reads TGTGCCACAACTGATAGTTTTTTGACAGATACGCAGTATTTT.

This clonotype turned up a few times. The rearrangement uses TRBV7-9 and TRBJ2-7, with D perhaps matching TRBD1 (5 bases). The V gene's germline CDR1 is SEHNR and CDR2 FQNEAQ (reference sequence). Trimming took off 3 bases at V and 0 bases at J, with 12 bases between the two ends. The CDR3 sequence is 15 residues long. The CDR3 protein is CASSFGQGNSYEQYF. The CDR3 nucleotides read TGTGCCAGCAGCTTCGGCCAGGGTAACTCCTACGAGCAGTACTTC.

The table lists this clonotype with a few counts. The chain is built from TRBV29-1 and TRBJ2-1, with D unclear. With 1 base removed from V and 0 bases from J, the gap between germline ends came to 10 bases. The CDR3 totals 15 residues. Germline CDR1 and CDR2: SQVTM and ANQGSEA. The CDR3 DNA follows: TGCAGCGTTGAAGGGAGTCGGAGCTCCTACAATGAGCAGTTCTTC. It is translated as CSVEGSRSSYNEQFF.

This chain joins TRBV20-1 and TRBJ2-7, with TRBD1 matching over 7 bases. Germline CDR1 DFQATT, CDR2 SNEGSKA (reference sequence). This CDR3 contains 14 residues. J gave up 5 bases and V 3 bases, and 10 bases lay outside the gene matches. The CDR3 sequence: CSASPLGQQDEQYF. For the CDR3, the DNA is TGCAGTGCTAGCCCCCTGGGACAGCAGGACGAGCAGTACTTC.